The 9 T cell receptor beta chains below all came from one sample that was sequenced in a study of T cells after yellow fever vaccination. One entry per CDR3 protein results from TCRdb running MiXCR on the 5' RACE reads. This repertoire shows fewer than 350,000 distinct CDR3 sequences, around 4.5% found once; its top ten account for 19%. Sequencing was performed on PBMCs, taken 15 days after the yellow fever booster vaccination. The receptors were sampled from a man in his late teens or twenties who received the YFV17D yellow fever vaccine.

The rearrangement joins TRBV10-3 to TRBJ2-2, with 8 bases matching TRBD2. Germline assignment: CDR1 ENHRY and CDR2 SYGVKD. V dropped 9 bases and J dropped 1; count of bases not matched to a gene: 4. CDR3 length equals 14 residues. The chain's CDR3 is CAIEAGVNTGELFF. The CDR3 coding sequence is TGTGCCATTGAAGCGGGGGTGAACACCGGGGAGCTGTTTTTT.

Here the CDR3 DNA reads TGCGCCAGCAGCCCCGGTTGGAACACCGGGGAGCTGTTTTTT. Protein product: CASSPGWNTGELFF. V and J are TRBV4-3 and TRBJ2-2; D ambiguous. Per germline, CDR1 LGHNA and CDR2 YSLEER. This CDR3 spans 14 amino acids. Trimming stripped 4 bases from V and 1 base from J, with 7 bases between.

The J gene is TRBJ1-3, the V gene TRBV10-3, with 7 nucleotides matching TRBD1. V shed 10 bases, J shed 2 bases, and the junction held 11 bases outside the gene matches. The germline CDR1 and CDR2 sequences are ENHRY and SYGVKD. The CDR3 has 15 amino acids. The CDR3 region has the DNA TGTGCCACCAGGAGGACAGGCAATACTGGAAACACCATATATTTT. Its protein product is CATRRTGNTGNTIYF.

This clonotype was recorded a few times. The V gene is TRBV5-1, the J gene TRBJ2-5; the D gene is possibly TRBD1 (5 bases). Germline loops: CDR1 SGHRS, CDR2 YFSETQ. Trimming left V 3 bases short and J 4 bases short, with 16 bases between. CDR3 length: 15 amino acids. This chain's CDR3 is CASSWASQEGETQYF. CDR3 nucleotides: TGCGCCAGCAGCTGGGCTTCACAGGAAGGAGAGACCCAGTACTTC.

This clonotype was seen ten or more times. The chain employs TRBV20-1 and TRBJ1-5; possible D gene TRBD1, 6 bases. CDR1 is DFQATT and CDR2 is SNEGSKA in the germline V gene (reference sequence). With 8 bases removed from V and 6 bases from J, the gap between germline ends came to 20 bases. This CDR3 has 14 amino acids. The CDR3 loop is CSTARQGGFQPQHF. The CDR3 DNA follows: TGCAGTACCGCCCGCCAAGGGGGTTTTCAGCCCCAGCATTTT.

This clonotype was recorded at least ten times. The gene calls are TRBV7-9 and TRBJ2-7, with D possibly being TRBD1 or TRBD2 (5 bases each). The CDR3 spans 16 residues. V was pared by 1 base and J by 4 bases, with 17 bases between. The germline CDR1 and CDR2 sequences are SEHNR and FQNEAQ (reference sequence). In nucleotides, the CDR3 is TGTGCCAGCAGCTTAGGATCTCCGGGACCGAGATACGAGCAGTACGTC. Its protein product is CASSLGSPGPRYEQYV.

This clonotype has at least ten counts. The chain employs TRBV20-1 and TRBJ2-3, with TRBD2 matching 10 bases. The CDR3 sequence is 16 residues long. Per the germline V gene, CDR1 is DFQATT and CDR2 is SNEGSKA (reference sequence). The V segment lost 0 bases and the J segment 2 bases; nucleotides outside the gene matches: 5. The DNA of the CDR3 is TGCAGTGCTAGAGATCCAAGCGGGGGGGACACAGATACGCAGTATTTT. It encodes CSARDPSGGDTDTQYF.

A few counts support this clonotype. The V and J genes are TRBV6-5 and TRBJ2-3; 9 bases map to TRBD2. Germline V gene sequence: CDR1 MNHEY, CDR2 SVGAGI. Trimming at V came to 2 bases and at J to 3 bases, leaving 9 bases not matched to a gene. This CDR3 is built from 17 residues. CDR3 amino acids: CASSYSGSGGATDTQYF. CDR3 nucleotide sequence: TGTGCCAGCAGTTACAGTGGTAGCGGGGGTGCGACAGATACGCAGTATTTT.

This clonotype was detected many times. CDR3 bases: TGTGCCAGCAGTTTAACCCGAAACACCATATATTTT. Translating gives CASSLTRNTIYF. This chain joins TRBV12-3 or TRBV12-4 and TRBJ1-3; D is ambiguous. The V and J ends lost 2 bases and 5 bases respectively, with 4 bases between them. This CDR3 region has 12 residues.